The 12 T cell receptor beta chains below come from one sample, sequenced in a study of blood T cell repertoires in COVID-19. Generated by immunoSEQ multiplex PCR, the TCRdb table keeps only in-frame clones and is missing some. This table holds roughly 220,000 clones, less than 85% found once. Sequenced material: peripheral blood. The source is a woman in her 70s with acute or convalescent COVID-19.

This clone was seen many times. The chain combines TRBV5-4 with TRBJ2-2; 8 nucleotides match TRBD1. Trimming cost V 10 bases and J 4 bases; bases outside gene matches: 3. This CDR3 has 12 amino acids. Germline V CDR1 and CDR2: SGHNT, YYREEE (reference sequence). The CDR3 nucleotides are TGTGCCGGAACAGGGGGCACCGGGGAGCTGTTTTTT. It yields the protein CAGTGGTGELFF. Using reference TRBV5-4 and TRBJ2-2 for the parts outside the CDR3, the full variable domain is ETGVTQSPTHLIKTRGQQVTLRCSSQSGHNTVSWYQQALGQGPQFIFQYYREEENGRGNFPPRFSGLQFPNYSSELNVNALELDDSALYLCAGTGGTGELFFGEGSRLTVL.

The chain employs TRBV28 and TRBJ2-7; 7 nucleotides line up with TRBD1. J gave up 12 bases and V 3 bases, and 14 bases lay outside the gene matches. The CDR3 runs 14 residues. Germline CDR1 reads MDHEN; CDR2 reads SYDVKM. The DNA for the CDR3 is TGTGCCAGCAGTTTTTTACGTTCGGCGGACAGGACGTACTTC. This gives the protein CASSFLRSADRTYF.

The V and J genes are TRBV24-1 and TRBJ2-3; TRBD2 matches 9 bases. Germline V gene data show CDR1 as KGHDR and CDR2 as SFDVKD. The CDR3 extends over 14 amino acids. Germline trimming cut 10 bases from V and 2 bases from J; bases unmatched to any gene: 6. The DNA for the CDR3 is TGTGCCACAAATGAGCGGGAGGACACAGATACGCAGTATTTT. Its translation is CATNEREDTDTQYF.

This chain uses TRBV4-2 with TRBJ2-1; the match to TRBD2 covers 7 bases. V lost 0 bases, J lost 9 bases, and 2 bases stayed unmatched. This CDR3 spans 13 amino acids. CDR1 and CDR2 from the germline V gene are LGHNA and YNFKEQ. The CDR3 reads CASSQEGGGEQFF. The CDR3 nucleotides are TGTGCCAGCAGCCAAGAGGGCGGGGGTGAGCAGTTCTTC.

This chain connects TRBV4-1 to TRBJ1-2; the D is unclear. Trimming took off 0 bases at V and 4 bases at J, with 6 bases between the two ends. CDR1 and CDR2 (germline): MGHRA, YSYEKL. This CDR3 has 13 amino acids. The CDR3 bases are TGCGCCAGCAGCCAAGATGGAGTCTATGGCTACACCTTC. This translates into CASSQDGVYGYTF.

The chain couples TRBV3-1 (or the pseudogene TRBV3-2) to TRBJ1-1; D uncertain. Germline V gene sequence: CDR1 LGHDT, CDR2 YNNKEL (reference sequence). The CDR3 totals 14 residues. Trimming shortened V by 4 bases and J by 1 base, and 10 bases separated the two germline ends. The CDR3 DNA sequence: TGTGCCAGCAGCCCACAAGCAGGGAACACTGAAGCTTTCTTT. As protein: CASSPQAGNTEAFF.

The rearrangement joins TRBV19 to TRBJ1-2; 10 bases agree with TRBD1. The V gene's germline CDR1 is LNHDA and CDR2 SQIVND (reference sequence). CDR3 length equals 14 residues. V gave up 7 bases and J gave up 3 bases; unmatched junction bases: 5. This chain's CDR3 is CASKETGGDYGYTF. The CDR3 bases are TGTGCCAGTAAGGAGACAGGGGGCGACTATGGCTACACCTTC.

This clone was found once. The V call is TRBV28, the J call TRBJ2-2, with 13 bases aligning to TRBD2. The CDR3 length is 17 residues. CDR1 and CDR2 from the germline V gene are MDHEN and SYDVKM. Trimming cost V 5 bases and J 5 bases; bases outside gene matches: 8. The CDR3 here is CASSPRTSGSGTGELFF. CDR3 in DNA: TGTGCCAGCAGTCCGCGGACTAGCGGGAGCGGGACCGGGGAGCTGTTTTTT. The full variable domain, completed using reference TRBV28 and TRBJ2-2, is DVKVTQSSRYLVKRTGEKVFLECVQDMDHENMFWYRQDPGLGLRLIYFSYDVKMKEKGDIPEGYSVSREKKERFSLILESASTNQTSMYLCASSPRTSGSGTGELFFGEGSRLTVL.

The chain combines TRBV19 with TRBJ2-5; 7 bases are a match to TRBD1. In germline, CDR1 is LNHDA, CDR2 SQIVND (reference sequence). CDR3 length equals 15 residues. J gave up 4 bases and V 6 bases, and 11 bases lay outside the gene matches. The CDR3 coding sequence is TGTGCCAGTAGCCCAACACCGAGGGGGCGAGAGACCCAGTACTTC. Amino acids: CASSPTPRGRETQYF.

This clone appeared a single time. The rearrangement links TRBV5-1 to TRBJ1-5; unclear D gene. This CDR3 region has 13 residues. V gave up 4 bases and J gave up 5 bases, with 10 bases separating them. CDR1 SGHRS and CDR2 YFSETQ come from the germline V gene. The CDR3 loop reads CASSASVDQPQHF. The CDR3 region has the DNA TGCGCCAGCAGCGCCTCAGTGGATCAGCCCCAGCATTTT.

This chain uses TRBV11-2 with TRBJ2-7; D is ambiguous. The CDR3 totals 13 residues. The V end lost 1 base, the J end lost 3 bases, and 7 bases lay between the germline ends. Germline CDR1 is SGHAT and CDR2 is FQNNGV. Written as DNA, the CDR3 is TGTGCCAGCAGCTTAGGGAGCGTCTACGAGCAGTACTTC. This sequence encodes CASSLGSVYEQYF.

The chain uses TRBV23-1 and TRBJ2-7; 10 bases match TRBD2. TRBV23-1 is placed among ORFs of uncertain function. The CDR3 is 16 amino acids. V lost 4 bases and J lost 4; bases outside the gene matches: 10. The CDR3 protein is CASSPGSSGRFYEQYF. In nucleotides, the CDR3 is TGCGCCAGCAGTCCAGGGTCTAGCGGGAGATTTTACGAGCAGTACTTC.